This TCR beta chain emerged from a study of shared clonotypes between healthy human individuals. General observations from the study: Of the naive CD4 clonotypes, 4% to 5% were shared across several donors.

Of note for this clone: What it recognizes is unknown.

Per the authors' pipeline: Quality scores were absent from the junction-only immunoSEQ sequences, so filtering differed. Data came from immunoSEQ multiplex PCR; TCRdb stores just in-frame clones and leaves some out. D and trimming come from the DNA, and the V and J calls and clone size come from that table. The data show about 1 million clones, roughly 75% seen once. Germline V gene lookup returns CDR1 SQVTM and CDR2 ANQGSEA. This CDR3 is 15 amino acids long. Trimming took off 7 bases at V and 1 base at J, with 19 bases between the two ends. V usage is TRBV29-1 and J usage is TRBJ1-1; D call uncertain. The sequence derives from a man between 18 and 35 years old in good health. The specimen sequenced was memory CD4+ T cells sorted from blood. As to subset: CD45RA-negative fraction. The CDR3 sequence: CSGTSRGGENTEAFF. The CDR3, as DNA: TGCAGCGGCACATCCCGGGGTGGAGAGAACACTGAAGCTTTCTTT.